This T cell receptor beta chain came from a study of cytomegalovirus exposure and HLA in healthy donors. TCRdb's table, derived via immunoSEQ multiplex PCR, lists solely in-frame clones and lacks some. The table records some 240,000 clones, around four fifths of them present only once. V was clipped by 3 bases and J by 7 bases, with 6 bases between them. CDR3 size: 10 residues. Germline CDR1 and CDR2: DFQATT and SNEGSKA (reference sequence). Study-level results: First-cohort TCR clusters tended to co-occur in the 130 or so validation repertoires, a later analysis found.

It was the approximately 110-subject validation cohort, separate from the approximately 700-subject first cohort, to which the donors belonged. As for this clone: What it binds is unknown.

The sample comprised PBMCs. V gene TRBV20-1 combines with J gene TRBJ2-5; no clear D. The TCR comes from a woman younger than 35 in good health and CMV-seronegative. The CDR3 DNA follows: TGCAGTGCTAGGCTGGGGACCCAGTACTTC. Amino acid sequence: CSARLGTQYF.